This entry lists 14 T cell receptor beta chains sequenced from one sample in a study of T-cell memory formation after mild COVID-19. TCRdb reprocessed the 5' RACE reads with MiXCR, giving one entry per CDR3 protein. The sample shows roughly 35,000 distinct CDR3 sequences, around 20% of them seen only once. Sequenced: PBMCs or a T cell subset sorted from them (not recorded which). The source of these receptors is an adult who had mild COVID-19 (a few samples of this study predate the infection). Cell type and time point are not known.

In its sample, this clonotype was seen many times. This rearrangement joins TRBV7-9 to TRBJ1-4; TRBD1 might be the D (6 bases). CDR3 length: 15 amino acids. V was cut by 5 bases and J by 8 bases, with 18 bases left in between. From germline, CDR1 is SEHNR and CDR2 FQNEAQ (reference sequence). The CDR3 is CASSLAGARKEKLFF. CDR3 nucleotide sequence: TGTGCCAGCAGCCTCGCGGGGGCCCGCAAAGAAAAACTGTTTTTT.

V and J are TRBV7-7 and TRBJ1-1; D is ambiguous. CDR3 length equals 13 residues. CDR1 and CDR2 from the germline V gene are SSHAT and FNYEAQ (reference sequence). Trimming shortened V by 5 bases and J by 6 bases, and 13 bases separated the two germline ends. DNA for the CDR3: TGTGCCAGCAGCCCCCTGACATCTCCTGAAGCTTTCTTT. The encoded protein is CASSPLTSPEAFF.

This clonotype was recorded a few times. This could be a read error, since a much larger clone is one nucleotide away. This CDR3 is CASSYLSGAGELFF. In nucleotides, the CDR3 is TGTGCCAGCAGTTACCTATCGGGAGCCGGGGAGCTGTTTTTT. V is TRBV6-2 or TRBV6-3 and J is TRBJ2-2; weak D call: TRBD2 (6 bases). Trimming cost V 2 bases and J 6 bases, with 10 bases left between them. CDR3 size: 14 residues. Germline CDR1 MNHEY, CDR2 SVGEGT.

The chain has TRBV12-3 or TRBV12-4 and TRBJ2-1; TRBD2 is a possible D gene (5 bases). This CDR3 contains 13 residues. V gave up 7 bases and J gave up 6 bases, with 13 bases separating them. The CDR3 here is CASTGSGPNEQFF. The CDR3 bases are TGTGCCAGCACGGGGAGCGGACCCAATGAGCAGTTCTTC.

The rearrangement links TRBV11-2 to TRBJ2-7, with D possibly being TRBD1 (7 bases). Per the germline V gene, CDR1 is SGHAT and CDR2 is FQNNGV. Between the trimmed V and J ends, which lost 3 bases and 3 bases, there was a span of 12 bases. CDR3 length equals 14 residues. This chain's CDR3 is CASSFAGGYYEQYF. The CDR3 DNA is TGTGCCAGCAGCTTCGCAGGGGGGTACTACGAGCAGTACTTC. Complete variable domain (other parts from reference TRBV11-2 and TRBJ2-7): EAGVAQSPRYKIIEKRQSVAFWCNPISGHATLYWYQQILGQGPKLLIQFQNNGVVDDSQLPKDRFSAERLKGVDSTLKIQPAKLEDSAVYLCASSFAGGYYEQYFGPGTRLTVT.

This clonotype was counted between two and nine times. The chain combines TRBV18 with TRBJ1-1; 10 bases agree with TRBD1. Looked up from germline, CDR1 is KGHSH and CDR2 is LQKENI. CDR3 length: 15 amino acids. The J segment lost 4 bases and the V segment lost 3 bases, leaving 5 bases of the junction unmatched. In DNA, the CDR3 is TGTGCCAGCTCACCTCCCGGGACAGGGGCCACTGAAGCTTTCTTT. Protein product: CASSPPGTGATEAFF.

This clonotype was seen many times. The CDR3 spells CASSWNTGELFF. The DNA of the CDR3 is TGCGCCAGCAGCTGGAACACCGGGGAGCTGTTTTTT. The chain combines TRBV5-1 with TRBJ2-2; no definite D call. Germline V CDR1 and CDR2: SGHRS, YFSETQ. The V and J ends lost 3 bases and 1 base respectively, with 1 base between them. The CDR3 has 12 amino acids.

The chain links TRBV19 to TRBJ1-1; a weak D match, TRBD1 (5 bases). The V gene's germline CDR1 is LNHDA and CDR2 SQIVND (reference sequence). The CDR3 runs to 12 residues. V shed 11 bases and J shed 1 base, with 11 bases lying between them. CDR3 protein: CAVGDQNTEAFF. CDR3 coding DNA: TGTGCCGTGGGGGACCAGAACACTGAAGCTTTCTTT.

The table lists this clonotype with a count of one. This rearrangement joins TRBV15 to TRBJ1-1; D is unresolved. The CDR3 totals 13 residues. Germline CDR1 LNHNV, CDR2 YYDKDF (reference sequence). Trimming removed 0 bases from V and 4 bases from J, with 6 bases in between. This CDR3 reads CATSRDPITEAFF. In DNA form, the CDR3 reads TGTGCCACCAGCAGAGACCCGATCACTGAAGCTTTCTTT.

In this sample, this clonotype turned up many times. The rearrangement links TRBV11-2 to TRBJ2-5, with a weak D call TRBD1 (6 bases). V was cut by 4 bases and J by 2 bases, with 17 bases left in between. CDR1 is SGHAT, CDR2 FQNNGV, per germline. There are 16 residues in the CDR3. DNA of the CDR3: TGTGCCAGCAGCTCGAGAACCGGGACACGACAAGAGACCCAGTACTTC. Its protein is CASSSRTGTRQETQYF.

By sample share, this clonotype is medium-sized (0.01 to 0.1%). V and J are TRBV7-9 and TRBJ2-7, with 8 positions matching TRBD2. The CDR3 spans 14 residues. The V and J ends lost 5 bases and 6 bases, in that order; junction bases with no gene match: 9. Germline CDR1 SEHNR, CDR2 FQNEAQ (reference sequence). The CDR3, as DNA: TGTGCCAGCAGCGCCCCAGCGGGGGTCGGCGAGCAGTACTTC. Translated: CASSAPAGVGEQYF.

This sequence joins TRBV6-2 or TRBV6-3 and TRBJ1-5; D gene ambiguous. Trimming removed 0 bases at V and 6 bases at J, with 12 bases between. The CDR3 consists of 15 residues. Per the germline V gene, CDR1 is MNHEY and CDR2 is SVGEGT. The CDR3 region is CASSYSAGWGQPQHF. CDR3 sequence (DNA): TGTGCCAGCAGTTACTCGGCAGGTTGGGGTCAGCCCCAGCATTTT.

The chain employs TRBV5-1 and TRBJ2-3; tentatively, D is TRBD1 (5 bases). This CDR3 contains 14 residues. V was clipped by 6 bases and J by 5 bases, with 16 bases between them. Germline V gene data show CDR1 as SGHRS and CDR2 as YFSETQ. The CDR3 region is CASKGWASEDTQYF. The CDR3 nucleotides read TGCGCCAGCAAGGGGTGGGCTAGTGAAGATACGCAGTATTTT. The entire variable domain, with the rest obtained from reference TRBV5-1 and TRBJ2-3, is as follows: KAGVTQTPRYLIKTRGQQVTLSCSPISGHRSVSWYQQTPGQGLQFLFEYFSETQRNKGNFPGRFSGRQFSNSRSEMNVSTLELGDSALYLCASKGWASEDTQYFGPGTRLTVL.

Many counts were recorded for this clonotype. The gene calls are TRBV4-1 and TRBJ1-1, with D possibly being TRBD1 (5 bases). Germline V gene lookup returns CDR1 MGHRA and CDR2 YSYEKL. Trimming removed 5 bases from V and 6 bases from J, with 19 bases in between. This CDR3 contains 15 residues. CDR3 sequence: CASSIHRDGASEAFF. Written as DNA, the CDR3 is TGCGCCAGCAGCATTCACCGGGACGGGGCTTCTGAAGCTTTCTTT.